The 6 T cell receptor beta chains presented below share a single source sample, sequenced in a study of blood T cell repertoires in COVID-19. Method: immunoSEQ multiplex PCR; TCRdb's copy keeps in-frame clones and lacks some. The data contain some 150,000 clones, less than 90% of them singletons. The source material was PBMCs or T cells enriched from blood (not recorded which). The receptors were gathered from a woman between 50 and 59 years old who had been exposed to COVID-19.

The V call is TRBV27, the J call TRBJ2-7; TRBD2 matches 9 bases. Per the germline V gene, CDR1 is MNHEY and CDR2 is SMNVEV (reference sequence). Germline trimming cut 5 bases from V and 3 bases from J; bases unmatched to any gene: 5. This CDR3 is built from 14 residues. The CDR3 DNA reads as TGTGCCAGCAGTGCGTCTAGCGGGGTCTACGAGCAGTACTTC. Its translation: CASSASSGVYEQYF.

The chain combines TRBV15 with TRBJ2-7; 10 bases match TRBD2. Germline CDR1 and CDR2: LNHNV and YYDKDF (reference sequence). V was pared by 4 bases and J by 3 bases, with 3 bases of the junction left unmatched. CDR3 length equals 14 residues. The CDR3 DNA is TGTGCCACCAGCACCAGGACTAGCGGCTACGAGCAGTACTTC. Protein: CATSTRTSGYEQYF.

The chain recombines TRBV4-1 with TRBJ2-2; unclear D gene. Trimming shortened V by 0 bases and J by 0 bases, and 5 bases separated the two germline ends. From germline, CDR1 is MGHRA and CDR2 YSYEKL. This CDR3 is built from 15 residues. The CDR3 loop reads CASSQEQANTGELFF. DNA of the CDR3: TGCGCCAGCAGCCAAGAGCAGGCGAACACCGGGGAGCTGTTTTTT.

The genes are TRBV6-5 and TRBJ2-4, with 7 positions matching TRBD2. The CDR3 has 15 residues. After removal of 5 bases from V and 1 base from J, the junction contained 5 bases not matched to a gene. CDR1 is MNHEY, CDR2 SVGAGI, per germline. CDR3 loop: CASSPYSGAKNIQYF. Written as DNA, the CDR3 is TGTGCCAGCAGTCCTTATAGCGGGGCCAAAAACATTCAGTACTTC.

The gene calls are TRBV18 and TRBJ2-3; 8 bases agree with TRBD2. The CDR3 is 16 residues long. The germline gives CDR1 KGHSH, CDR2 LQKENI. J lost 0 bases, V lost 4 bases, and 6 bases had no gene match. DNA of the CDR3: TGTGCCAGCTCACTAATAGCGGGATCAAGCACAGATACGCAGTATTTT. Amino acid sequence: CASSLIAGSSTDTQYF. Supplemented by reference TRBV18 and TRBJ2-3, the full variable domain reads NAGVMQNPRHLVRRRGQEARLRCSPMKGHSHVYWYRQLPEEGLKFMVYLQKENIIDESGMPKERFSAEFPKEGPSILRIQQVVRGDSAAYFCASSLIAGSSTDTQYFGPGTRLTVL.

This clone is a singleton in its sample. The rearrangement links TRBV7-8 to TRBJ2-1, with a tentative D call TRBD2 (5 bases). V lost 3 bases and J lost 8, with 11 bases in between. The CDR3 has 13 residues. Germline V gene data show CDR1 as SGHVS and CDR2 as FQNEAQ. The CDR3 loop reads CASSLGGLDEQFF. CDR3 DNA: TGTGCCAGCAGCTTGGGCGGGTTGGATGAGCAGTTCTTC.